This TCR beta chain comes out of a study of blood T cell repertoires in COVID-19. Study information: The United States, Italy and Spain provided the acute and convalescent COVID-19 samples. The cDNA or gDNA used as material had been derived from T cells, B-cell-depleted T cells, or PBMCs.

This clone was seen a handful of times. It is unclear where the CDR3 begins or ends on the DNA, so no DNA is shown, and the CDR3 is as TCRdb lists it. Cohorts were based on clinical histories the participants reported. The CDR3 is made up of 16 amino acids, end residues included. Per the authors' pipeline: Using reference gene primer amplification, nucleated cell counts were estimated. Sequencing was performed with immunoSEQ multiplex PCR; in TCRdb, only in-frame clones are kept and a portion is missing. D and trimming were read from the DNA, whereas the V and J calls and clone size are those reported in that table. Altogether approximately 280,000 clones are present, nearly 90% being singletons, with the ten largest covering around 1.7%.

The sample taken for sequencing was PBMCs or T cells enriched from blood (not recorded which). The source is a woman younger than 35 with acute COVID-19. The rearrangement links TRBV21-1 to TRBJ1-1; the table gives TRBD1 as D, unverified against the DNA. TRBV21-1 is a documented pseudogene. This CDR3 reads CASSKLWGQGATEAFF.